A selection of T cell receptor beta chains follows, all from one sample in a study of blood T cell repertoires in COVID-19. Clones were sequenced by immunoSEQ multiplex PCR, and TCRdb holds only the in-frame ones, with some missing. The repertoire has 300,000 to 400,000 clones, around 88% of them found once; the top ten carry just under 3%. Sequencing input: peripheral blood. Source of these receptors: a man younger than 40 with active or convalescent COVID-19. CDR3s include the opening cysteine and the closing phenylalanine or tryptophan. Fields, in order: CDR3 DNA, CDR3 protein, V gene, clone size, J gene, D gene. A D gene is named only where the DNA matches it firmly. Clone size is stated in some rows and not others, as once, few, many or a class when expanded.

CDR3 DNA: TGTGCCATCAGTGAGTCCCCCTTACAGAACACTGAAGCTTTCTTT
CDR3 protein: CAISESPLQNTEAFF
V gene: TRBV10-3
clone size: -
J gene: TRBJ1-1
D gene: -

CDR3 DNA: TGTGCCTGGAGTCAGGGTAACTATGGCTACACCTTC
CDR3 protein: CAWSQGNYGYTF
V gene: TRBV30
clone size: few
J gene: TRBJ1-2
D gene: -

CDR3 DNA: TGTGCCAGCAGTGAAGGACAGGGCGGTGGCTACACCTTC
CDR3 protein: CASSEGQGGGYTF
V gene: TRBV6-4
clone size: -
J gene: TRBJ1-2
D gene: TRBD1

CDR3 DNA: TGTGCCAGCAGACCTATCGACAGGGCCCTAGGCTCACCCCTCCACTTT
CDR3 protein: CASRPIDRALGSPLHF
V gene: TRBV27
clone size: many
J gene: TRBJ1-6
D gene: TRBD1

CDR3 DNA: TGTGCCAGCAGCTCGGACTTCGCTATGGAGACCCAGTACTTC
CDR3 protein: CASSSDFAMETQYF
V gene: TRBV7-2
clone size: -
J gene: TRBJ2-5
D gene: -

CDR3 DNA: TGTGCCAGCAGCCCCCCGTATACCGCGTACCAAGAGACCCAGTACTTC
CDR3 protein: CASSPPYTAYQETQYF
V gene: TRBV3-1/TRBV3-2
clone size: -
J gene: TRBJ2-5
D gene: -

CDR3 DNA: TGCGCCAGCTTCGCTCCCGGGACAGGGAACACTGAAGCTTTCTTT
CDR3 protein: CASFAPGTGNTEAFF
V gene: TRBV5-1
clone size: -
J gene: TRBJ1-1
D gene: TRBD1

CDR3 DNA: TGTGCCAGCAGCCAACGGGGGGGTAATGAGCAGTTCTTC
CDR3 protein: CASSQRGGNEQFF
V gene: TRBV3-1/TRBV3-2
clone size: -
J gene: TRBJ2-1
D gene: TRBD2

CDR3 DNA: TGTGCCAGTAGTATAGTCCTCCGGGACAGCTATGGCTACACCTTC
CDR3 protein: CASSIVLRDSYGYTF
V gene: TRBV19
clone size: -
J gene: TRBJ1-2
D gene: TRBD1

CDR3 DNA: TGTGCCCTCCAAACAGGTTATACCTATGGCTACACCTTC
CDR3 protein: CALQTGYTYGYTF
V gene: TRBV6-5
clone size: -
J gene: TRBJ1-2
D gene: -

CDR3 DNA: TGTGCCAGCAGCGGAGACAGGGTTAGCGAGCAGTACTTC
CDR3 protein: CASSGDRVSEQYF
V gene: TRBV7-9
clone size: -
J gene: TRBJ2-7
D gene: TRBD1

CDR3 DNA: TGTGCCAGCAGCCTTAGCCTTCTTAGCTCCTACAATGAGCAGTTCTTC
CDR3 protein: CASSLSLLSSYNEQFF
V gene: TRBV14
clone size: -
J gene: TRBJ2-1
D gene: -

CDR3 DNA: TGTGCCAGCAGCCTAAGCGGGGTCGAGCAGTACTTC
CDR3 protein: CASSLSGVEQYF
V gene: TRBV7-9
clone size: -
J gene: TRBJ2-7
D gene: TRBD2

CDR3 DNA: TGTGCCAGCAGTTCCCTTGGGGGCGCGAACACCGGGGAGCTGTTTTTT
CDR3 protein: CASSSLGGANTGELFF
V gene: TRBV6-6
clone size: -
J gene: TRBJ2-2
D gene: -

CDR3 DNA: TGTGCCAGTAGTTTCGCAGGACTCCAGAGTCATGAAAAACTGTTTTTT
CDR3 protein: CASSFAGLQSHEKLFF
V gene: TRBV19
clone size: -
J gene: TRBJ1-4
D gene: -

CDR3 DNA: TGTGCCATCAGTGATAGTGGGGCTGAGTACGAGCAGTACTTC
CDR3 protein: CAISDSGAEYEQYF
V gene: TRBV10-3
clone size: -
J gene: TRBJ2-7
D gene: -

CDR3 DNA: TGTGCCAGCTCACCACAGGGACAGGGCTACAATGAGCAGTTCTTC
CDR3 protein: CASSPQGQGYNEQFF
V gene: TRBV18
clone size: -
J gene: TRBJ2-1
D gene: TRBD1

CDR3 DNA: TGTGCCACCAGTGATTCGACCAGGGGGACTAATGAAAAACTGTTTTTT
CDR3 protein: CATSDSTRGTNEKLFF
V gene: TRBV24-1
clone size: -
J gene: TRBJ1-4
D gene: TRBD1

CDR3 DNA: TGCGCCAGCAGCCAAGCCCCAGCGGGGAGCACAGATACGCAGTATTTT
CDR3 protein: CASSQAPAGSTDTQYF
V gene: TRBV4-3
clone size: once
J gene: TRBJ2-3
D gene: TRBD2

CDR3 DNA: TGTGCCAGCAGCTTAGGGACTAGCGGGAGAACAGATACGCAGTATTTT
CDR3 protein: CASSLGTSGRTDTQYF
V gene: TRBV11-3
clone size: many
J gene: TRBJ2-3
D gene: TRBD2

CDR3 DNA: TGTGCCAGCAGCCGGGGGACTCTCAGCTCCTATAATTCACCCCTCCACTTT
CDR3 protein: CASSRGTLSSYNSPLHF
V gene: TRBV3-1/TRBV3-2
clone size: -
J gene: TRBJ1-6
D gene: -

CDR3 DNA: TGTGCCAGCAGCCCTCCGGGAATCCGATACGAGCAGTACTTC
CDR3 protein: CASSPPGIRYEQYF
V gene: TRBV3-1/TRBV3-2
clone size: -
J gene: TRBJ2-7
D gene: -

CDR3 DNA: TGTGCCACCAGTGACCCAGGGGCCGAAAATGAAAAACTGTTTTTT
CDR3 protein: CATSDPGAENEKLFF
V gene: TRBV24-1
clone size: -
J gene: TRBJ1-4
D gene: -

CDR3 DNA: TGTGCCAGCAGCTTCGAGGGAGGGTACAGCAATGAGCAGTTCTTC
CDR3 protein: CASSFEGGYSNEQFF
V gene: TRBV11-2
clone size: once
J gene: TRBJ2-1
D gene: TRBD2

CDR3 DNA: TGTGCCAGCAGCTTAGTGGGGGCCTCCCTCATAGGTTCCGCCTTC
CDR3 protein: CASSLVGASLIGSAF
V gene: TRBV7-8
clone size: few
J gene: TRBJ1-2
D gene: -

CDR3 DNA: TGTGCCAGCAGCTTAAGGTGGGCGCGAGATACGCAGTATTTT
CDR3 protein: CASSLRWARDTQYF
V gene: TRBV14
clone size: -
J gene: TRBJ2-3
D gene: -

CDR3 DNA: TGTGCCACCAGCAAGCCAAGGACAGGGGGGGACTACGAGCAGTACTTC
CDR3 protein: CATSKPRTGGDYEQYF
V gene: TRBV15
clone size: -
J gene: TRBJ2-7
D gene: TRBD1

CDR3 DNA: TGTGCCAGCAGCAGATATAGCAATCAGCCCCAGCATTTT
CDR3 protein: CASSRYSNQPQHF
V gene: TRBV6-5
clone size: -
J gene: TRBJ1-5
D gene: -

CDR3 DNA: TGTGCCACGTCGGGGGGCCTGGAGGAGACCCAGTACTTC
CDR3 protein: CATSGGLEETQYF
V gene: TRBV19
clone size: -
J gene: TRBJ2-5
D gene: -

CDR3 DNA: TGTGCCAGTAGTGACCAGGGGCTTAACACTGAAGCTTTCTTT
CDR3 protein: CASSDQGLNTEAFF
V gene: TRBV19
clone size: once
J gene: TRBJ1-1
D gene: -

CDR3 DNA: TGTGCCAGCAGGGCCCCCTGGGGGGGGCTGGATACGCAGTATTTT
CDR3 protein: CASRAPWGGLDTQYF
V gene: TRBV6-5
clone size: -
J gene: TRBJ2-3
D gene: -

CDR3 DNA: TGTGCCAGCAGCGCGGGTAGCGGGAGGGCCGGGAATGAGCAGTTCTTC
CDR3 protein: CASSAGSGRAGNEQFF
V gene: TRBV7-2
clone size: once
J gene: TRBJ2-1
D gene: TRBD2

CDR3 DNA: TGTGCCAGCAGCTTACCCGGGGCACCCCTCCACTTT
CDR3 protein: CASSLPGAPLHF
V gene: TRBV11-2
clone size: -
J gene: TRBJ1-6
D gene: -

CDR3 DNA: TGTGCCAGCAGCTCGGGACTAGAAGTATTCGAGCAGTACTTC
CDR3 protein: CASSSGLEVFEQYF
V gene: TRBV7-2
clone size: -
J gene: TRBJ2-7
D gene: TRBD2

CDR3 DNA: TGTGCCTGGAGTGTAAGGAGCCCTTACAATTCACCCCTCCACTTT
CDR3 protein: CAWSVRSPYNSPLHF
V gene: TRBV30
clone size: -
J gene: TRBJ1-6
D gene: -

CDR3 DNA: TGTGCCAGCAGCCAAAGACAGGGGAACTATGGCTACACCTTC
CDR3 protein: CASSQRQGNYGYTF
V gene: TRBV14
clone size: -
J gene: TRBJ1-2
D gene: TRBD1

CDR3 DNA: TGTGCCAGCTCACCGGAAGGGGGGGCGGCTCAGCCCCAGCATTTT
CDR3 protein: CASSPEGGAAQPQHF
V gene: TRBV18
clone size: -
J gene: TRBJ1-5
D gene: -

CDR3 DNA: TGTGCCAGCAGCAGCCGACAGGGGCTCACTAAAAATCAGCCCCAGCATTTT
CDR3 protein: CASSSRQGLTKNQPQHF
V gene: TRBV21-1
clone size: -
J gene: TRBJ1-5
D gene: -

CDR3 DNA: TGTGCCAGCAGCGTTTCTAGCGGGACCCTTAGGACAGATACGCAGTATTTT
CDR3 protein: CASSVSSGTLRTDTQYF
V gene: TRBV9
clone size: -
J gene: TRBJ2-3
D gene: TRBD2

CDR3 DNA: TGCGCCAGCAGAGAAATAGGGGTCTCTTCTTTTTACAATGAGCAGTTCTTC
CDR3 protein: CASREIGVSSFYNEQFF
V gene: TRBV5-1
clone size: few
J gene: TRBJ2-1
D gene: -

CDR3 DNA: TGTGCCAGTAGTAGGTCGGGACAGGGATGGCAGACCGGGGAGCTGTTTTTT
CDR3 protein: CASSRSGQGWQTGELFF
V gene: TRBV19
clone size: -
J gene: TRBJ2-2
D gene: TRBD1